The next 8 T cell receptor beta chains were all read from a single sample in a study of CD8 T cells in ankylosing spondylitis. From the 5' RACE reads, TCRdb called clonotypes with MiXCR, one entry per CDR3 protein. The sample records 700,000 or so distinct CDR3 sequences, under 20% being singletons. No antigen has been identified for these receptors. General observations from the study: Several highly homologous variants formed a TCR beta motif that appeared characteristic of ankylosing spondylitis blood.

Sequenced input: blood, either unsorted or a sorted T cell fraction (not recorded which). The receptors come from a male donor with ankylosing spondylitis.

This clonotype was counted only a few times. The CDR3 coding sequence is TGTGCCAGCAGCTACAGTCCCCTTGCGGAGACCCAGTACTTC. Translating gives CASSYSPLAETQYF. The genes are TRBV7-8 and TRBJ2-5, with D uncertain. V dropped 4 bases and J dropped 5 bases, with 14 bases sitting between them. CDR3 size: 14 residues. The germline V gene has CDR1 SGHVS and CDR2 FQNEAQ.

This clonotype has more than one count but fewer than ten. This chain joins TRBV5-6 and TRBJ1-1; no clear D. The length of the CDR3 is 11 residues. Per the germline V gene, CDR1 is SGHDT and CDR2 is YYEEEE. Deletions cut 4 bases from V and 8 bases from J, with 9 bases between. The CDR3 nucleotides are TGTGCCAGCAGCGTTTTGGGGGAAGCTTTCTTT. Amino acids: CASSVLGEAFF.

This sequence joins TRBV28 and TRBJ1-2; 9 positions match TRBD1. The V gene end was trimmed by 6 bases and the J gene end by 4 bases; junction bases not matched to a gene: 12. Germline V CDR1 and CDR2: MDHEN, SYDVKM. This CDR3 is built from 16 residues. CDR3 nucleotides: TGTGCCAGCAGACACCCGACCGGGACAGGGCTCTATGGCTACACCTTC. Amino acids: CASRHPTGTGLYGYTF.

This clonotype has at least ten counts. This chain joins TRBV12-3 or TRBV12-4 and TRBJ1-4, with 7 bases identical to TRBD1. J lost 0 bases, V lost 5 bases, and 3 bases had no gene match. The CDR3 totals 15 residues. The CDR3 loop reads CASSPGTATNEKLFF. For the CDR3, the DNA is TGTGCCAGCAGTCCCGGGACAGCAACTAATGAAAAACTGTTTTTT.

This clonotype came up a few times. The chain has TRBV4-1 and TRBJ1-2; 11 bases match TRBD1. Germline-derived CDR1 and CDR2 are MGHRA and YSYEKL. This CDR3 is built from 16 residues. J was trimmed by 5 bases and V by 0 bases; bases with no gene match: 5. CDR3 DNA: TGCGCCAGCAGCCAAGATGGGACAGGGGGGCGATATGGCTACACCTTC. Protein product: CASSQDGTGGRYGYTF.

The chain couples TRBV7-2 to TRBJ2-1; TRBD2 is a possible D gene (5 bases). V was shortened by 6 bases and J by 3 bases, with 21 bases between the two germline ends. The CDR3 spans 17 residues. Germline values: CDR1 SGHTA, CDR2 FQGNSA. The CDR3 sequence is CASRHILREIHYNEQFF. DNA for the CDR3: TGTGCCAGCAGACACATCCTACGGGAAATTCACTACAATGAGCAGTTCTTC.

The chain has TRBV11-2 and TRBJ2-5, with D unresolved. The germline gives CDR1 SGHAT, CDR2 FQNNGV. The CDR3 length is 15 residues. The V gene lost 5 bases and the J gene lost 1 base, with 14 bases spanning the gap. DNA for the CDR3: TGTGCCAGCAGCCTCCAGTTCGGAGTCCAAGAGACCCAGTACTTC. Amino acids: CASSLQFGVQETQYF.

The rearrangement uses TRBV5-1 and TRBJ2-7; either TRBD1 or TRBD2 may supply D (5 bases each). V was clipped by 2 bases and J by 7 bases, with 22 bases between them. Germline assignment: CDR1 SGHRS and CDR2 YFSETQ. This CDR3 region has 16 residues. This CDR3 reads CASSLIGVGASGEQYF. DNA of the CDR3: TGCGCCAGCAGCTTAATCGGTGTCGGGGCTTCGGGGGAGCAGTACTTC. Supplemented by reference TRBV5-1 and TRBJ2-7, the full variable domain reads KAGVTQTPRYLIKTRGQQVTLSCSPISGHRSVSWYQQTPGQGLQFLFEYFSETQRNKGNFPGRFSGRQFSNSRSEMNVSTLELGDSALYLCASSLIGVGASGEQYFGPGTRLTVT.